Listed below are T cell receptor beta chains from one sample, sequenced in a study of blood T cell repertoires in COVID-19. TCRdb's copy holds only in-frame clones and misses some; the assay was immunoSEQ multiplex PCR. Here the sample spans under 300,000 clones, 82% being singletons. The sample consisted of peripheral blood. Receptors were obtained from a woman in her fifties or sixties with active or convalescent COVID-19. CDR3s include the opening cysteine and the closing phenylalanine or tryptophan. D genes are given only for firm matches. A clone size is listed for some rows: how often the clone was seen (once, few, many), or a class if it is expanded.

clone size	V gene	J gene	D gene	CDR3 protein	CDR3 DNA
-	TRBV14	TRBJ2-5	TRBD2	CASSRSLLAGYQETQYF	TGTGCCAGCAGCCGGAGTCTACTAGCGGGTTACCAAGAGACCCAGTACTTC
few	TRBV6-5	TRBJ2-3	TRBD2	CAGASGGGPGTQYF	TGTGCCGGCGCTAGCGGGGGCGGTCCGGGTACGCAGTATTTT
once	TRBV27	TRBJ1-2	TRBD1	CASSPHRGTTMGYTF	TGTGCCAGCAGTCCGCACAGGGGAACCACTATGGGCTACACCTTC
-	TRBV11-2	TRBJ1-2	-	CVADRGGLSGNQDGYTF	TGTGTCGCAGATAGGGGAGGCTTATCTGGGAATCAGGATGGCTACACCTTC
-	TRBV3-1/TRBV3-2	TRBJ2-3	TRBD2	CASSTLSSGGTDTQYF	TGTGCCAGCAGTACACTTTCTAGCGGAGGCACAGATACGCAGTATTTT
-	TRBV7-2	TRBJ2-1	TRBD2	CASSLPGLGVQFF	TGTGCCAGCAGCTTACCGGGACTAGGGGTTCAGTTCTTC
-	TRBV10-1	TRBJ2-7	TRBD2	CASPRGGEQYF	TGCGCCAGCCCCCGGGGGGGGGAGCAGTACTTC
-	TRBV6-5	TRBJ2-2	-	CASMGRGAGELFF	TGTGCCAGCATGGGCAGGGGGGCCGGGGAGCTGTTTTTT
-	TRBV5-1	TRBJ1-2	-	CASRTGPNYGYTF	TGCGCCAGCAGAACGGGTCCAAACTATGGCTACACCTTC
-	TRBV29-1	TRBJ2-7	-	CSVDRDLGEQYF	TGCAGCGTGGATAGGGACTTGGGGGAGCAGTACTTC
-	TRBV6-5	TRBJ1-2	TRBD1	CASSKQGPSAYGYTF	TGTGCCAGCAGCAAACAGGGGCCCTCCGCCTATGGCTACACCTTC
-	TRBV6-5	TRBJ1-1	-	CASSYSRFSERTEAFF	TGTGCCAGCAGTTACTCGAGGTTCAGCGAAAGGACTGAAGCTTTCTTT
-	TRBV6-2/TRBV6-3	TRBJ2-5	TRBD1	CASSTLTSLTGSKRETQYF	TGTGCCAGCAGCACACTTACATCCCTGACAGGGTCGAAACGAGAGACCCAGTACTTC
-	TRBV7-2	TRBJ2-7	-	CASSKGTPPYENEQYF	TGTGCCAGCAGCAAGGGGACTCCCCCCTATGAAAACGAGCAGTACTTC
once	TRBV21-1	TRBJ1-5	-	CASSKGQDNQPQHF	TGTGCCAGCAGCAAAGGACAGGACAATCAGCCCCAGCATTTT
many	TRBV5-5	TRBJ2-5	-	CASSPKGSQETQYF	TGTGCCAGCAGCCCGAAGGGGTCACAAGAGACCCAGTACTTC
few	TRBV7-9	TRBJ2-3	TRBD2	CASSKPGLAGGTDTQYF	TGTGCCAGCAGCAAGCCGGGACTAGCGGGGGGCACAGATACGCAGTATTTT
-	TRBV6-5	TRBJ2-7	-	CASSPRVLGYEQYF	TGTGCCAGCAGCCCCCGGGTTTTGGGCTACGAGCAGTACTTC
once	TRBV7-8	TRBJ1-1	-	CASSPLSYRAFF	TGTGCCAGCAGCCCCTTGTCATATCGGGCTTTCTTT
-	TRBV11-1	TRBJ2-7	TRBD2	CASSLERGGYEQYF	TGTGCCAGCAGCTTAGAGCGGGGGGGATACGAGCAGTACTTC
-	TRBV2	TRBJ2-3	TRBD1	CASRKGQGTDTQYF	TGTGCCAGCAGGAAGGGACAGGGAACAGATACGCAGTATTTT
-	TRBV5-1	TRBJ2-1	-	CASSRTPGNEQFF	TGCGCCAGCAGCCGTACTCCGGGCAATGAGCAGTTCTTC
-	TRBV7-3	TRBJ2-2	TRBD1	CASSPRDRTGELFF	TGTGCCAGCAGCCCTCGGGACAGAACCGGGGAGCTGTTTTTT
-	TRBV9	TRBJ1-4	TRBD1	CASSDTGAFNEKLFF	TGTGCCAGCAGCGATACAGGGGCTTTTAATGAAAAACTGTTTTTT
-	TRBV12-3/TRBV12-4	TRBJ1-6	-	CASNSGGTPLHF	TGTGCCAGCAATTCGGGAGGGACACCCCTCCACTTT
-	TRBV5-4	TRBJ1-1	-	CASSRVEVHTEAFF	TGTGCCAGCAGCCGCGTAGAGGTTCACACTGAAGCTTTCTTT
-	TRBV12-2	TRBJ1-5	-	CASRPDSSNQPQHF	TGTGCAAGTCGCCCAGACAGTAGTAATCAGCCCCAGCATTTT
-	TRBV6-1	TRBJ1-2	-	CASSDRAYYGYTF	TGTGCCAGCAGTGACAGGGCCTACTATGGCTACACCTTC
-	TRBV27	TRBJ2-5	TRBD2	CASSLFGRPGETQYF	TGTGCCAGCAGTTTATTCGGGAGGCCTGGGGAGACCCAGTACTTC
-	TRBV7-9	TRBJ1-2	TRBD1	CASSLTGDDGYTF	TGTGCCAGCAGCTTAACAGGGGATGACGGCTACACCTTC
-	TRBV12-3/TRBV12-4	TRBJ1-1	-	CASRPEGRTEAFF	TGTGCCAGCAGGCCCGAGGGCAGAACTGAAGCTTTCTTT
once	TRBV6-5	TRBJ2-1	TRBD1	CASTTTGVDEQFF	TGTGCCAGCACCACCACAGGGGTGGATGAGCAGTTCTTC